This is a list of T cell receptor beta chains from one sample in a study of post-analysis software for immune sequencing data. TCRdb reprocessed the PCR reads via MiXCR and lists one record per CDR3 protein. The profile shows fewer than 850,000 distinct CDR3 sequences, 40% to 55% of them singletons. The sequencing sample was made of blood. Receptor source: a girl aged 5-17 years with multiple sclerosis. The CDR3 runs from the conserved cysteine through the conserved F or W. The D gene is left open where the match is weak. Not every row has a clone size; where given, it reads once, few, many or a size class.

NA	TRBV18	NA	TRBJ1-5	TGTGCCAGCTCACCCAGGGGCGGTGATCAGCCCCAGCATTTT	CASSPRGGDQPQHF
NA	TRBV14	NA	TRBJ2-1	TGTGCCAGCAGCCATAGGTGGTACTCCTACAATGAGCAGTTCTTC	CASSHRWYSYNEQFF
TRBD1	TRBV6-2/TRBV6-3	NA	TRBJ2-5	TGTGCCAGCACCGACAGGGTAGAGACCCAGTACTTC	CASTDRVETQYF
TRBD2	TRBV5-1	NA	TRBJ2-7	TGCGCCAGCAGCTCGCCGGGACTAGCGGGAGTGGGGTACGAGCAGTACTTC	CASSSPGLAGVGYEQYF
NA	TRBV10-3	NA	TRBJ2-5	TGTGCCATCAGTGAACGGAGCCAAGAGACCCAGTACTTC	CAISERSQETQYF
TRBD2	TRBV7-2	NA	TRBJ2-7	TGTGCCAGCAGCTTAAGGACTAGCGGTTACAATGAGCAGTACTTC	CASSLRTSGYNEQYF
TRBD1	TRBV2	few	TRBJ2-5	TGTGCCAGCGGCCGACAGGGAATCCAAGAGACCCAGTACTTC	CASGRQGIQETQYF
NA	TRBV12-3/TRBV12-4	many	TRBJ2-7	TGTGCCAGCAGTTTAAGGGCCTACGAGCAGTACTTC	CASSLRAYEQYF
NA	TRBV29-1	few	TRBJ1-2	TGCAGCGTTGATGCCTCGTATGGCTACACCTTC	CSVDASYGYTF
NA	TRBV9	few	TRBJ2-5	TGTGCCAGCAGCAAGGTGGACGAAGAGCAGTACTTC	CASSKVDEEQYF
TRBD1	TRBV25-1	NA	TRBJ1-2	TGTGCCAGCAGTGATACCCCGGGACAGGGGGGCTATGGCTACACCTTC	CASSDTPGQGGYGYTF
NA	TRBV9	few	TRBJ2-2	TGTGCCAGTGGGCGGGACACCGGGGAGCTGTTTTTT	CASGRDTGELFF
NA	TRBV15	NA	TRBJ2-1	TGTACCACCAGCAGAGATAGGACTCGATCCAATGAGCAGTTCTTC	CTTSRDRTRSNEQFF
NA	TRBV3-1	NA	TRBJ2-7	TGTGCCAGCAGCCTATGGAACGGGTACGAGCAGTACTTC	CASSLWNGYEQYF
NA	TRBV3-1	few	TRBJ1-2	TGTGCCAGCGCCGGGTTCCAGGGGCAGGGCTATGGCTACACCTTC	CASAGFQGQGYGYTF
TRBD2	TRBV24-1	NA	TRBJ2-1	TGTGCCACCAGTGATTTGTCTAGCGGGAATTCCTACAATGAGCAGTTCTTC	CATSDLSSGNSYNEQFF
NA	TRBV12-3/TRBV12-4	many	TRBJ2-5	TGTGCCAGCGCCCATAGGGCGGGGATAAGGAAAGAGACCCAGTACTTC	CASAHRAGIRKETQYF
NA	TRBV7-9	NA	TRBJ2-6	TGTGCCAGCAGCTCCGAGGGGGGTCCTGGGGCCAACGTCCTGACTTTC	CASSSEGGPGANVLTF
TRBD2	TRBV6-2/TRBV6-3	NA	TRBJ2-7	TGTGCCAGCAGTTACCCTAGCGGACCCTATGACGATGAGCAGTACTTC	CASSYPSGPYDDEQYF
TRBD2	TRBV20-1	few	TRBJ2-7	TGCAGTGCTAGCCCTAGCGGGAGATCTTACGAGCAGTACTTC	CSASPSGRSYEQYF
TRBD1	TRBV29-1	few	TRBJ2-7	TGCAGCGGGACAGGGACGACCTACGAGCAGTACTTC	CSGTGTTYEQYF
NA	TRBV20-1	NA	TRBJ2-1	TGCAGTGCTAACAGGGCTCGGAATGAGCAGTTCTTC	CSANRARNEQFF
TRBD2	TRBV11-3	NA	TRBJ2-7	TGTGCCAGCAGCCCAACTAGCGGGAGCCACGAGCAGTACTTC	CASSPTSGSHEQYF
NA	TRBV12-3/TRBV12-4	NA	TRBJ1-2	TGTGCCAGCAGTTTCGACACTAGTGATGGCTACACCTTC	CASSFDTSDGYTF
NA	TRBV6-1	NA	TRBJ1-6	TGTGCCAGCAGTGGGGACTGGAGCTCCTATAATTCACCCCTCCACTTT	CASSGDWSSYNSPLHF
NA	TRBV20-1	few	TRBJ2-7	TGCAGTGCTAGGCAGGGAGCACCCTACGAGCAGTACTTC	CSARQGAPYEQYF
TRBD1	TRBV6-1	few	TRBJ1-5	TGTGCCAGCACCGCGGGACAGGGGGAGGCTCAGCCCCAGCATTTT	CASTAGQGEAQPQHF
TRBD2	TRBV7-2	few	TRBJ2-5	TGTGCCAGCAGCTACCCGGGGGGTTGGCAAGAGACCCAGTACTTC	CASSYPGGWQETQYF
NA	TRBV7-9	NA	TRBJ2-7	TGTGCCAGCAGCCCAGGCAGGGGAAACGAGCAGTACTTC	CASSPGRGNEQYF
TRBD1	TRBV2	few	TRBJ1-5	TGTGCCAGCAGTGGGGGACAGGGAAATCAGCCCCAGCATTTT	CASSGGQGNQPQHF
NA	TRBV7-9	NA	TRBJ2-3	TGTGCCAGCACCCCCAAATCGGCCCATTCCAGCACAGATACGCAGTATTTT	CASTPKSAHSSTDTQYF
NA	TRBV20-1	few	TRBJ1-5	TGCAGTGCTAGAAAGACCAATCAGCCCCAGCATTTT	CSARKTNQPQHF
NA	TRBV7-9	NA	TRBJ1-2	TGTGCCAGCAGCTTACCCGCTGGGGGCGTAGATGGCTACACCTTC	CASSLPAGGVDGYTF
TRBD1	TRBV2	NA	TRBJ2-4	TGTGCCAGCAGTGGGGACAGACAAAACATTCAGTACTTC	CASSGDRQNIQYF
NA	TRBV2	NA	TRBJ2-1	TGTGCCAGCAGTGAGGGGGCAGGGAGGATCAATGAGCAGTTCTTC	CASSEGAGRINEQFF
NA	TRBV29-1	few	TRBJ2-3	TGCAGCGTTGAGGGGGACGGAAGCACAGATACGCAGTATTTT	CSVEGDGSTDTQYF
NA	TRBV20-1	NA	TRBJ2-7	TGCAGTGCTTCGACAGCCTACTACGAGCAGTACTTC	CSASTAYYEQYF
NA	TRBV10-3	many	TRBJ2-5	TGTGCCATCAGATCTGCGGAAGAGACCCAGTACTTC	CAIRSAEETQYF
NA	TRBV24-1	once	TRBJ1-5	TGTGCCGCCAGTGATAACGTTGGCGGCAATCAGCCCCAGCATTTT	CAASDNVGGNQPQHF
TRBD2	TRBV20-1	few	TRBJ2-5	TGCAGTACTAGAGATCCTCTAGCGGGGTCCGGCGAGCAGTACTTT	CSTRDPLAGSGEQYF